Here is one T cell receptor (beta chain) with its context. Treatment defined: about 20 received Ad26.COV2.S at low or high dose, single or two shots; several received placebo; per-sample allocation not given. Sampling was performed 63 days after the first vaccine or placebo injection. Assay used: immunoSEQ multiplex PCR; TCRdb lists only in-frame clones, some missing. The sample carries 450,000 to 550,000 clones, about 88% recorded once. This record belongs to a study of Ad26.COV2.S vaccination and SARS-CoV-2 variants. The TCR comes from a person aged 18 to 59 who received the Ad26.COV2.S COVID-19 vaccine or a placebo. The source was peripheral blood, collected in a trial of Ad26.COV2.S vaccine versus placebo.

The chain's CDR3 is CSATKVREQFF. The CDR3 nucleotides are TGCAGTGCTACCAAGGTTCGTGAGCAGTTCTTC. The chain joins TRBV20-1 to TRBJ2-1; no definite D call. The CDR3 is made up of 11 amino acids. Trimming left V 4 bases short and J 9 bases short, with 10 bases between. Germline CDR1 is DFQATT and CDR2 is SNEGSKA (reference sequence).